The clone carrying this T cell receptor beta chain was counted a few times. Its specificity is not known. TCRdb re-derived calls from the 5' RACE reads in MiXCR, one entry per CDR3 protein. The table includes some 130,000 distinct CDR3 sequences, roughly 8.3% detected once. This CDR3 contains 13 residues. The V gene's germline CDR1 is LNHDA and CDR2 SQIVND (reference sequence). With 3 bases removed from V and 1 base from J, the gap between germline ends came to 6 bases. This entry comes from a study of CD8 T cells in ankylosing spondylitis. General study points: Among TCR beta sequences, a motif of under ten highly homologous variants appeared characteristic of ankylosing spondylitis blood.

Sequencing used synovial fluid, either unsorted or a sorted T cell fraction (not recorded which). V and J are TRBV19 and TRBJ1-1; D not resolved. This TCR came from a male donor with ankylosing spondylitis. The CDR3 sequence: CASSMKRNTEAFF. For the CDR3, the DNA is TGTGCCAGTAGTATGAAGAGGAACACTGAAGCTTTCTTT.